What follows are 24 T cell receptor beta chains derived from one specimen sequenced in a study of blood T cell repertoires in COVID-19. Data came from immunoSEQ multiplex PCR; TCRdb stores just in-frame clones and leaves some out. Among under 170,000 clones listed, about 86% were seen once. Source material: peripheral blood. The source of these receptors is a man in his 70s with acute or convalescent COVID-19.

V is TRBV4-3 and J is TRBJ2-3, with D unclear. The CDR3 contains 13 residues. Germline assignment: CDR1 LGHNA and CDR2 YSLEER. The V gene lost 0 bases and the J gene lost 5 bases, with 6 bases spanning the gap. CDR3 in amino acids: CASSQESRDTQYF. The CDR3, as DNA: TGCGCCAGCAGCCAAGAATCCCGAGATACGCAGTATTTT.

The chain carries TRBV21-1 and TRBJ2-2; no check of the table's D call, TRBD2, against the DNA was made. TRBV21-1 is given as a pseudogene. The CDR3 is 16 residues long. DNA for the CDR3: TGTGCCAGCAGCAAGATGCGGGGGGCCTGCACCGGGGAGCTGTTTTTT. Translating gives CASSKMRGACTGELFF.

The table lists this clone with a few counts. The CDR3 is CATSRTVNGELFF. In nucleotides, the CDR3 is TGTGCCACCAGCAGGACAGTAAACGGGGAGCTGTTTTTT. The V gene is TRBV15, the J gene TRBJ2-2, with D maybe TRBD1 (5 bases). In germline, CDR1 is LNHNV, CDR2 YYDKDF (reference sequence). The germline V and J ends were trimmed by 3 bases and 7 bases, with 9 bases remaining between them. This CDR3 is 13 amino acids long.

The chain couples TRBV5-1 to TRBJ2-1; 8 nucleotides agree with TRBD1. Germline CDR1 and CDR2: SGHRS and YFSETQ. The ends lost 4 bases at V and 9 bases at J; junction bases unmatched: 6. This CDR3 contains 13 residues. CDR3 in DNA: TGCGCCAGCAGCCAGGACAGGGCAAGTGAGCAGTTCTTC. This gives the protein CASSQDRASEQFF.

This clone has just a few counts. The rearrangement joins TRBV11-2 to TRBJ2-7; TRBD2 agrees at 7 bases. Trimming took 3 bases from V and 6 from J; bases not matched to a gene: 11. The germline V gene has CDR1 SGHAT and CDR2 FQNNGV. The CDR3 is 15 amino acids. DNA of the CDR3: TGTGCCAGCAGCTTTGGAGCGGGAACCCTCGGCGAGCAGTACTTC. Protein: CASSFGAGTLGEQYF.

The J gene is TRBJ1-6, the V gene TRBV27; D is perhaps TRBD1 (6 bases). The germline V gene has CDR1 MNHEY and CDR2 SMNVEV (reference sequence). The length of the CDR3 is 15 residues. V lost 5 bases and J lost 7, with 15 bases in between. The CDR3 DNA reads as TGTGCCAGCAGTCCCCCGGACAGTGGAAATTCACCCCTCCACTTT. It encodes CASSPPDSGNSPLHF.

The chain is built from TRBV27 and TRBJ2-2; 7 bases line up with TRBD2. The V and J ends lost 6 bases and 7 bases, in that order; junction bases with no gene match: 11. This CDR3 has 15 amino acids. CDR1 is MNHEY, CDR2 SMNVEV, per germline (reference sequence). This CDR3 reads CASRPPGEGIGELFF. The DNA of the CDR3 is TGTGCCAGCAGGCCACCGGGGGAGGGGATCGGGGAGCTGTTTTTT.

V is TRBV3-1 (or the pseudogene TRBV3-2) and J is TRBJ2-1; 7 positions agree with TRBD2. The junction had 7 bases not matched to a gene; V was cut back by 2 bases and J by 6 bases. Germline loops: CDR1 LGHDT, CDR2 YNNKEL (reference sequence). The CDR3 runs 15 residues. CDR3 loop: CASSQNGGEGNEQFF. In DNA form, the CDR3 reads TGTGCCAGCAGCCAAAATGGCGGGGAGGGCAATGAGCAGTTCTTC.

The sample holds one count of this clone. The V and J genes are TRBV6-4 and TRBJ2-2, with 7 bases identical to TRBD2. The CDR3 consists of 14 residues. V was clipped by 4 bases and J by 3 bases; unmatched bases: 2. Per germline, CDR1 MRHNA and CDR2 SNTAGT. The CDR3 DNA reads TGTGCCAGCAGTGTCCGGGAGGACACCGGGGAGCTGTTTTTT. It yields the protein CASSVREDTGELFF.

This rearrangement joins TRBV9 to TRBJ2-1, with 8 bases matching TRBD2. The CDR3 sequence is 15 residues long. The trim removed 0 bases at V and 7 bases at J, leaving 6 bases unmatched. In germline, CDR1 is SGDLS, CDR2 YYNGEE. CDR3 amino acids: CASSVAGGPFNEQFF. CDR3 bases: TGTGCCAGCAGCGTAGCGGGAGGGCCGTTTAATGAGCAGTTCTTC.

The rearrangement links TRBV19 to TRBJ2-1; TRBD2 matches 13 bases. The CDR3 consists of 16 residues. Germline assignment: CDR1 LNHDA and CDR2 SQIVND (reference sequence). The V and J ends lost 5 bases and 3 bases, in that order; junction bases with no gene match: 4. CDR3 loop: CASSVLAGGVYNEQFF. The CDR3 DNA follows: TGTGCCAGTAGTGTACTAGCGGGAGGGGTCTACAATGAGCAGTTCTTC.

V gene TRBV3-1 (or the pseudogene TRBV3-2) combines with J gene TRBJ2-1; 12 bases match TRBD2. CDR1 LGHDT and CDR2 YNNKEL come from the germline V gene (reference sequence). CDR3 size: 17 residues. With V trimmed by 0 bases and J by 9 bases, 9 bases remained unmatched. This CDR3 reads CASSQDLLAGGRGEQFF. The CDR3 nucleotides are TGTGCCAGCAGCCAAGATCTTCTAGCGGGAGGGCGCGGTGAGCAGTTCTTC.

This chain joins TRBV18 and TRBJ2-1, with 7 bases that match TRBD2. CDR3 length: 17 amino acids. V dropped 0 bases and J dropped 3; count of bases not matched to a gene: 8. Per the germline V gene, CDR1 is KGHSH and CDR2 is LQKENI. The CDR3 DNA follows: TGTGCCAGCTCACCACCAACGGGAGGAAGGGACTACAATGAGCAGTTCTTC. Translation: CASSPPTGGRDYNEQFF.

The chain has TRBV3-1 (or the pseudogene TRBV3-2) and TRBJ2-3; D not certain. The CDR3 runs 15 residues. In germline, CDR1 is LGHDT, CDR2 YNNKEL (reference sequence). Between the trimmed V and J ends, which lost 1 base and 6 bases, there was a span of 14 bases. In nucleotides, the CDR3 is TGTGCCAGCAGCCAAGGACTGGTCCCCGGGGATACGCAGTATTTT. Encoded protein: CASSQGLVPGDTQYF.

The chain has TRBV25-1 and TRBJ2-4; 7 bases are a match to TRBD1. Unmatched junction bases numbered 5, after V lost 5 bases and J lost 1 base. Germline lookup yields CDR1 MGHDK and CDR2 SYGVNS. CDR3 length: 15 residues. The DNA of the CDR3 is TGTGCCAGCAGTCAAGGGGGCTTGGCCAAAAACATTCAGTACTTC. Its protein product is CASSQGGLAKNIQYF.

V is TRBV6-5 and J is TRBJ2-1; TRBD1 is a possible D gene (5 bases). The germline V gene has CDR1 MNHEY and CDR2 SVGAGI. Trimming pared 6 bases from V and 3 bases from J, leaving 6 bases between. This CDR3 is 12 amino acids long. CDR3 sequence (DNA): TGTGCCAGCAGCGACAGCTACAATGAGCAGTTCTTC. This translates into CASSDSYNEQFF.

This chain joins TRBV2 and TRBJ1-2; weak D call: TRBD1 (5 bases). Trimming left V 6 bases short and J 4 bases short, with 6 bases between. The CDR3 consists of 11 residues. Germline V gene lookup returns CDR1 SNHLY and CDR2 FYNNEI. The CDR3 DNA is TGTGCCAGCAGAGGGGCCTATGGCTACACCTTC. Protein sequence: CASRGAYGYTF.

V usage is TRBV18 and J usage is TRBJ2-2, with D maybe TRBD2 (5 bases). Germline V gene lookup returns CDR1 KGHSH and CDR2 LQKENI. Between the trimmed V and J ends, which lost 8 bases and 7 bases, there was a span of 20 bases. The CDR3 spans 15 residues. This CDR3 is CASTADGGGGGELFF. In DNA, the CDR3 is TGTGCCAGCACGGCGGACGGAGGAGGAGGCGGGGAGCTGTTTTTT.

The chain uses TRBV4-3 and TRBJ2-5; 7 bases align to TRBD2. The CDR3 is made up of 16 amino acids. Looked up from germline, CDR1 is LGHNA and CDR2 is YSLEER. V was clipped by 5 bases and J by 2 bases; unmatched bases: 11. Here the CDR3 reads CASSVGWRETQETQYF. CDR3 nucleotide sequence: TGCGCCAGCAGCGTAGGTTGGCGGGAGACTCAAGAGACCCAGTACTTC.

This clone was found a few times. V gene TRBV3-1 (or the pseudogene TRBV3-2) combines with J gene TRBJ2-7; D ambiguous. CDR1 LGHDT and CDR2 YNNKEL come from the germline V gene (reference sequence). This CDR3 is 16 amino acids long. Trimming cost V 0 bases and J 3 bases, with 15 bases left between them. The CDR3 is CASSQESVGSHYEQYF. In DNA form, the CDR3 reads TGTGCCAGCAGCCAAGAGTCCGTGGGCTCTCACTACGAGCAGTACTTC.

This chain uses TRBV11-2 with TRBJ1-2; D ambiguous. The CDR3 extends over 13 amino acids. Germline CDR1 is SGHAT and CDR2 is FQNNGV. The germline V and J ends were trimmed by 0 bases and 5 bases, with 7 bases remaining between them. CDR3 in DNA: TGTGCCAGCAGCTTAGACCGGGTGTATGGCTACACCTTC. It encodes CASSLDRVYGYTF.

The chain carries TRBV19 and TRBJ2-7, with D perhaps TRBD1 (5 bases). V was shortened by 3 bases and J by 3 bases, with 12 bases between the two germline ends. The length of the CDR3 is 14 residues. The germline V gene has CDR1 LNHDA and CDR2 SQIVND (reference sequence). The CDR3 DNA sequence: TGTGCCAGTAGTATCCAGGGTTCTATCTACGAGCAGTACTTC. Its protein is CASSIQGSIYEQYF.

This chain connects TRBV7-2 to TRBJ1-5; weak D call: TRBD1 (5 bases). The V end was cut by 5 bases, the J end by 4 bases, with 9 bases between. The length of the CDR3 is 13 residues. Germline V gives CDR1 SGHTA, CDR2 FQGNSA. CDR3 loop: CASSPNRNQPQHF. The CDR3 DNA reads TGTGCCAGCAGCCCAAACAGGAATCAGCCCCAGCATTTT.

This rearrangement joins TRBV11-1 to TRBJ2-3, with 9 nucleotides matching TRBD2. The CDR3 length is 16 residues. Germline V lookup: CDR1 SGHAT, CDR2 FQDESV (reference sequence). With V trimmed by 5 bases and J by 2 bases, 8 bases remained unmatched. This CDR3 reads CASSDPTSGLTDTQYF. CDR3 nucleotide sequence: TGTGCCAGCAGCGACCCGACTAGCGGACTCACAGATACGCAGTATTTT.